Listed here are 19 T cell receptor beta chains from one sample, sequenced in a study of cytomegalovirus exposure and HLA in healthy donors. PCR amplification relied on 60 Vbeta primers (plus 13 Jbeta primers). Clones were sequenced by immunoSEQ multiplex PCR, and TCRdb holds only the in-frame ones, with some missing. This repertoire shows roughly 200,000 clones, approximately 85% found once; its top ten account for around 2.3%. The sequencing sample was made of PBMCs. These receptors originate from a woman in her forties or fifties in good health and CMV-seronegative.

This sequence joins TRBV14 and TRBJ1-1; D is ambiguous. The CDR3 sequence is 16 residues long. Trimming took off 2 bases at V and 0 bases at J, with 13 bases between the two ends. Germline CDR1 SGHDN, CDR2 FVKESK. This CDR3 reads CASSQPGGRLNTEAFF. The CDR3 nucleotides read TGTGCCAGCAGCCAACCTGGAGGGAGGTTGAACACTGAAGCTTTCTTT.

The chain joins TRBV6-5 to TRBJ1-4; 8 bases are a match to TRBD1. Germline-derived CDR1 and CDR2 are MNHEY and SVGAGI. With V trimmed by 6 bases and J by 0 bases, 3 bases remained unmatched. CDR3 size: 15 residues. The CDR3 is CASRDRDATNEKLFF. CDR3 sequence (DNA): TGTGCCAGCAGGGACAGGGACGCAACTAATGAAAAACTGTTTTTT.

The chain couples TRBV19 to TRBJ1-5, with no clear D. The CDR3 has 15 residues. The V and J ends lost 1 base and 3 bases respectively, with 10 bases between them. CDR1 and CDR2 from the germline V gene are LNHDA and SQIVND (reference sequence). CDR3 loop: CASSIVAGTNQPQHF. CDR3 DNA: TGTGCCAGTAGTATAGTGGCAGGCACCAATCAGCCCCAGCATTTT.

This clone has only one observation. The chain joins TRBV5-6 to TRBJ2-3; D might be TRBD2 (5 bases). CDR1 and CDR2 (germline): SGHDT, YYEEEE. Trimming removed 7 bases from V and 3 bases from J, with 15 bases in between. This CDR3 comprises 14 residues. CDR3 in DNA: TGTGCCAGCCGAGGACGGGGTGCAACAGATACGCAGTATTTT. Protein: CASRGRGATDTQYF. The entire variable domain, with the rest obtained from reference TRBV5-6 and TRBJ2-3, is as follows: DAGVTQSPTHLIKTRGQQVTLRCSPKSGHDTVSWYQQALGQGPQFIFQYYEEEERQRGNFPDRFSGHQFPNYSSELNVNALLLGDSALYLCASRGRGATDTQYFGPGTRLTVL.

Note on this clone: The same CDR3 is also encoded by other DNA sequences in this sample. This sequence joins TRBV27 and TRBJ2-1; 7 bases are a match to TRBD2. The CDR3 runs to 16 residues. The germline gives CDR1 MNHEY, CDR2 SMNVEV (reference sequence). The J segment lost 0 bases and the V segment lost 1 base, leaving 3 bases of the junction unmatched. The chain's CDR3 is CASSLLAGGSYNEQFF. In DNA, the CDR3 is TGTGCCAGCAGTTTATTAGCGGGTGGCTCCTACAATGAGCAGTTCTTC.

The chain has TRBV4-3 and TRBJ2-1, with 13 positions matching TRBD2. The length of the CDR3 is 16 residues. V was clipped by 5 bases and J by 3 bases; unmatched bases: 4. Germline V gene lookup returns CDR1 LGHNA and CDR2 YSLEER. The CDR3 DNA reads TGCGCCAGCAGCTCATGGACTAGCGGGAGCTACAATGAGCAGTTCTTC. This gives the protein CASSSWTSGSYNEQFF.

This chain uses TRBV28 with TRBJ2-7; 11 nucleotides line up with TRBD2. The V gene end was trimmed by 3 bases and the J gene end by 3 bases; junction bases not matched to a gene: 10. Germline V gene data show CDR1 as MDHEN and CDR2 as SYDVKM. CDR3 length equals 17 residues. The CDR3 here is CASSFSFGTSGVYEQYF. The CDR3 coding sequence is TGTGCCAGCAGTTTCTCCTTCGGGACTAGCGGTGTCTACGAGCAGTACTTC.

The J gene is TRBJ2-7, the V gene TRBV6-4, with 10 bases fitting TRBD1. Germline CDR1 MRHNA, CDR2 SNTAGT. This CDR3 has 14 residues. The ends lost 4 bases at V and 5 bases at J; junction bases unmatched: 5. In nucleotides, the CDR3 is TGTGCCAGCAGTGCCGGGACAGGGGTCCACGAGCAGTACTTC. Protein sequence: CASSAGTGVHEQYF.

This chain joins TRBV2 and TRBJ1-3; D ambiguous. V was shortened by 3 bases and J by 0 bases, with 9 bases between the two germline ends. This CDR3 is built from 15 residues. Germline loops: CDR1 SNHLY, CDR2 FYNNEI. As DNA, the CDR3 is TGTGCCAGCAGTGAGGACGGGATCTCTGGAAACACCATATATTTT. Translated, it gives CASSEDGISGNTIYF.

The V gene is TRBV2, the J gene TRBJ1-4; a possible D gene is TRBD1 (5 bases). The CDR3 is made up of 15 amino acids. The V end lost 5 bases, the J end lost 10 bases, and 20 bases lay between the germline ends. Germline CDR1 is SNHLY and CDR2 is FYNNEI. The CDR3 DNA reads TGTGCCAGCAGTTTGCAGGGCCCGTCGAAGGGAAAACTGTTTTTT. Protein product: CASSLQGPSKGKLFF.

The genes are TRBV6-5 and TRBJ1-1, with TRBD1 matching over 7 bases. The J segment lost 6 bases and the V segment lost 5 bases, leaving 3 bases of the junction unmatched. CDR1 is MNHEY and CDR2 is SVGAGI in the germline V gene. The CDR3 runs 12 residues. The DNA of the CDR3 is TGTGCCAGCAGTCAACAGGGGTCTGAAGCTTTCTTT. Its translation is CASSQQGSEAFF.

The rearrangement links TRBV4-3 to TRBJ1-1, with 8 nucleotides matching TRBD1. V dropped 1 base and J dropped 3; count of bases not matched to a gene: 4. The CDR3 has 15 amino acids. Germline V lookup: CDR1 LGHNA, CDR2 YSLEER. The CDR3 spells CASSQATGGYTEAFF. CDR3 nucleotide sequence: TGCGCCAGCAGCCAAGCCACAGGGGGATACACTGAAGCTTTCTTT.

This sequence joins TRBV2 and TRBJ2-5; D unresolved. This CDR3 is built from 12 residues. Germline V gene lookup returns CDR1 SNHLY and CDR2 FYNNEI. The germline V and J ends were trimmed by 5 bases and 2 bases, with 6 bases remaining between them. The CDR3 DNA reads TGTGCCAGCAGTACAGAACAAGAGACCCAGTACTTC. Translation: CASSTEQETQYF.

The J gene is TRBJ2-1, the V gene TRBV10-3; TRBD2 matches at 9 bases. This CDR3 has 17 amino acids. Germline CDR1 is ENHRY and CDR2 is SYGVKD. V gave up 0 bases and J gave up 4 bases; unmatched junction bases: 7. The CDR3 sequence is CAISESGLAGTYNEQFF. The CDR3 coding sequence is TGTGCCATCAGTGAGTCGGGGCTAGCGGGGACATACAATGAGCAGTTCTTC.

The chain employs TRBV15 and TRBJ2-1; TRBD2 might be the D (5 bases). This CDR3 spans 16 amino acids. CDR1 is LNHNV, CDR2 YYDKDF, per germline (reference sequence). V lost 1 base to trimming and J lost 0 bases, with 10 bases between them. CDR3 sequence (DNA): TGTGCCACCAGCAGAGGGGGAGCGGACTCCTACAATGAGCAGTTCTTC. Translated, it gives CATSRGGADSYNEQFF. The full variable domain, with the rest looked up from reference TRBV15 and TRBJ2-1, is DAMVIQNPRYQVTQFGKPVTLSCSQTLNHNVMYWYQQKSSQAPKLLFHYYDKDFNNEADTPDNFQSRRPNTSFCFLDIRSPGLGDTAMYLCATSRGGADSYNEQFFGPGTRLTVL.

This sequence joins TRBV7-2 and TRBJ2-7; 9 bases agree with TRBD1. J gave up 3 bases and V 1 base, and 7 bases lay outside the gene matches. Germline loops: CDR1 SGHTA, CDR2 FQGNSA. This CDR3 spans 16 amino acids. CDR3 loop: CASSLGTAGQGYEQYF. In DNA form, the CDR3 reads TGTGCCAGCAGCTTAGGGACCGCGGGACAGGGCTACGAGCAGTACTTC.

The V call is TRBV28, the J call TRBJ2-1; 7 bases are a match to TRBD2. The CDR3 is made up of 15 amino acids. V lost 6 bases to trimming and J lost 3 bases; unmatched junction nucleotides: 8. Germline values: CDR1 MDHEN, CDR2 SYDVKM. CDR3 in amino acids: CASRSPGRFYNEQFF. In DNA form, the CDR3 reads TGTGCCAGCAGGTCCCCCGGGAGGTTCTACAATGAGCAGTTCTTC.

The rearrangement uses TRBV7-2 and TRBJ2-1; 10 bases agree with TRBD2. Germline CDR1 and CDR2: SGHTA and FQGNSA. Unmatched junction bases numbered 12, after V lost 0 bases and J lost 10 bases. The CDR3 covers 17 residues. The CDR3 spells CASSLAPSGRAEKEQFF. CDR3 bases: TGTGCCAGCAGCTTAGCGCCCAGCGGGAGGGCCGAAAAGGAGCAGTTCTTC.

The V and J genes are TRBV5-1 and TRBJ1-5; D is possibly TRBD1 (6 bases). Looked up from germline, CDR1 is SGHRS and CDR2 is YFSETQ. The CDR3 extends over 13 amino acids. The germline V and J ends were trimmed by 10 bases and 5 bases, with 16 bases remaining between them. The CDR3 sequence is CAPEPDRYQPQHF. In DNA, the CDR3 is TGCGCCCCGGAACCGGACAGATATCAGCCCCAGCATTTT.